One sample yielded the 32 T cell receptor beta chains listed below, sequenced in a study of CD8 T cells in Susac syndrome. RNA, at about 0.5 to 1 ug, was reverse transcribed with random hexamers. MiXCR was run by TCRdb on the immunoSEQ multiplex PCR reads, yielding one entry per CDR3 protein. The table has about 160,000 distinct CDR3 sequences, 92% seen once. The sequenced sample was CD4+ T cells from PBMCs. Receptors originate from a human donor in good health.

This clonotype was recorded only once. The rearrangement links TRBV29-1 to TRBJ2-7; tentative D call: TRBD1 (5 bases). V lost 8 bases and J 3 bases, leaving 11 bases between the germline ends. Germline CDR1 SQVTM, CDR2 ANQGSEA. The CDR3 runs to 11 residues. The chain's CDR3 is CSSGQSYEQYF. CDR3 DNA sequence: TGCAGCTCCGGACAAAGCTACGAGCAGTACTTC.

The V gene is TRBV6-1, the J gene TRBJ1-5; maybe TRBD1 (5 bases). This CDR3 contains 15 residues. In germline, CDR1 is MNHNS, CDR2 SASEGT. Trimming stripped 1 base from V and 0 bases from J, with 7 bases between. The CDR3 reads CASSEEGYSNQPQHF. The CDR3 DNA is TGTGCCAGCAGTGAAGAGGGGTATAGCAATCAGCCCCAGCATTTT.

This rearrangement joins TRBV6-4 to TRBJ2-1; TRBD2 aligns across 11 bases. J gave up 3 bases and V 4 bases, and 5 bases lay outside the gene matches. From germline, CDR1 is MRHNA and CDR2 SNTAGT. The CDR3 loop spans 16 amino acids. CDR3 sequence (DNA): TGTGCCAGCAGTGGCCTAACTAGCGGGAGCTACAATGAGCAGTTCTTC. Translating gives CASSGLTSGSYNEQFF.

The chain combines TRBV4-1 with TRBJ2-7, with D hard to call. V lost 3 bases, J lost 4 bases, and 13 bases lay in between. Germline V gives CDR1 MGHRA, CDR2 YSYEKL. The CDR3 sequence is 14 residues long. Here the CDR3 reads CASSQPGRSYEQYF. The DNA of the CDR3 is TGCGCCAGCAGCCAGCCCGGGCGGAGTTACGAGCAGTACTTC.

The V gene is TRBV3-1, the J gene TRBJ2-7; D not certain. CDR1 is LGHDT, CDR2 YNNKEL, per germline (reference sequence). The CDR3 spans 15 residues. Trimming took off 4 bases at V and 2 bases at J, with 15 bases between the two ends. CDR3 sequence reads: CASSLSRVLAYEQYF. The CDR3, as DNA: TGTGCCAGCAGCCTTTCTCGGGTCTTGGCCTACGAGCAGTACTTC.

The chain recombines TRBV19 with TRBJ1-3; no clear D. Deletions cut 0 bases from V and 0 bases from J, with 15 bases between. Germline V CDR1 and CDR2: LNHDA, SQIVND (reference sequence). The CDR3 runs 18 residues. The CDR3 reads CASSIDDYAGVSGNTIYF. The CDR3 nucleotides are TGTGCCAGTAGTATAGACGATTACGCGGGAGTCTCTGGAAACACCATATATTTT.

This chain joins TRBV28 and TRBJ1-2; 10 bases align to TRBD1. The CDR3 covers 13 residues. Germline V gene sequence: CDR1 MDHEN, CDR2 SYDVKM. The V and J ends lost 6 bases and 7 bases, in that order; junction bases with no gene match: 5. The CDR3 region has the DNA TGTGCCAGCAGCCGACAGGGGGCCTCTGGCTACACCTTC. It translates to CASSRQGASGYTF.

The V and J genes are TRBV12-3 or TRBV12-4 and TRBJ2-2; maybe TRBD2 (6 bases). This CDR3 spans 13 amino acids. V was pared by 1 base and J by 13 bases, with 13 bases between. DNA of the CDR3: TGTGCCAGCAGTTTAGACGGCGGGGAGACGCTGTTTTTT. Its protein product is CASSLDGGETLFF.

This rearrangement joins TRBV5-1 to TRBJ2-3, with D uncertain. The CDR3 runs 15 residues. The V end was cut by 0 bases, the J end by 6 bases, with 14 bases between. CDR1 is SGHRS and CDR2 is YFSETQ in the germline V gene. The CDR3 reads CASSLEWGGGDTQYF. In DNA, the CDR3 is TGCGCCAGCAGCTTGGAATGGGGTGGTGGCGATACGCAGTATTTT. The full variable domain, in which reference TRBV5-1 and TRBJ2-3 provide the parts outside the CDR3, is KAGVTQTPRYLIKTRGQQVTLSCSPISGHRSVSWYQQTPGQGLQFLFEYFSETQRNKGNFPGRFSGRQFSNSRSEMNVSTLELGDSALYLCASSLEWGGGDTQYFGPGTRLTVL.

This sequence joins TRBV6-2 or TRBV6-3 and TRBJ2-1, with D hard to call. Deletions cut 7 bases from V and 9 bases from J, with 16 bases between. In germline, CDR1 is MNHEY, CDR2 SVGEGT. The CDR3 spans 13 residues. The CDR3 sequence: CASTPGPLSEQFF. The CDR3 DNA follows: TGTGCCAGCACCCCGGGCCCCCTCAGTGAGCAGTTCTTC.

V is TRBV20-1 and J is TRBJ2-6; TRBD1 matches 7 bases. CDR3 length: 13 amino acids. The V gene's germline CDR1 is DFQATT and CDR2 SNEGSKA (reference sequence). For the CDR3, the DNA is TGCAGCGGGGACAGCTCTGGGGCCAACGTCCTGACTTTC. It encodes CSGDSSGANVLTF.

The V and J genes are TRBV3-1 and TRBJ2-7; TRBD1 matches at 7 bases. J gave up 3 bases and V 5 bases, and 7 bases lay outside the gene matches. The germline CDR1 and CDR2 sequences are LGHDT and YNNKEL (reference sequence). The CDR3 has 14 residues. The CDR3, as DNA: TGTGCCAGCAGCACCGACAGGGTCTTCTACGAGCAGTACTTC. Its protein product is CASSTDRVFYEQYF.

V usage is TRBV6-5 and J usage is TRBJ2-7, with D tentatively TRBD1 (7 bases). The V gene lost 5 bases and the J gene lost 2 bases, with 13 bases spanning the gap. Germline V gives CDR1 MNHEY, CDR2 SVGAGI. CDR3 length: 14 amino acids. The CDR3 is CASSGGTDPYEQYF. CDR3 DNA sequence: TGTGCCAGCAGTGGAGGGACAGATCCCTACGAGCAGTACTTC.

CDR3 sequence reads: CASSLALGGPLQETQYF. In DNA form, the CDR3 reads TGTGCCAGCAGCTTGGCGTTGGGGGGGCCTCTCCAAGAGACCCAGTACTTC. This chain connects TRBV7-2 to TRBJ2-5; D possibly corresponds to TRBD2 (7 bases). Germline V gives CDR1 SGHTA, CDR2 FQGNSA. This CDR3 contains 17 residues. Trimming stripped 3 bases from V and 1 base from J, with 18 bases between.

CDR3 sequence (DNA): TGTGCCAGCAGCCCCGGATGGGGGGGCGAGCAGTACTTC. Its translation is CASSPGWGGEQYF. The rearrangement links TRBV12-3 or TRBV12-4 to TRBJ2-7; 7 bases are shared with TRBD2. J lost 6 bases, V lost 6 bases, and 8 bases had no gene match. The CDR3 extends over 13 amino acids.

This clonotype was found once. The rearrangement uses TRBV7-3 and TRBJ2-1, with D perhaps TRBD2 (6 bases). Trimming left V 5 bases short and J 4 bases short, with 15 bases between. There are 15 residues in the CDR3. Looked up from germline, CDR1 is SGHTA and CDR2 is FQGTGA. CDR3 sequence: CASSQLGGSYNEQFF. Written as DNA, the CDR3 is TGTGCCAGCAGCCAGCTGGGAGGCTCTTACAATGAGCAGTTCTTC.

V gene TRBV29-1 combines with J gene TRBJ2-6, with D perhaps matching TRBD1 (6 bases). Looked up from germline, CDR1 is SQVTM and CDR2 is ANQGSEA. Trimming left V 4 bases short and J 2 bases short, with 12 bases between. CDR3 length equals 15 residues. The CDR3 DNA sequence: TGCAGCGTTGTAGGGGGTAGCGCTGGGGCCAACGTCCTGACTTTC. Protein product: CSVVGGSAGANVLTF.

The chain uses TRBV6-5 and TRBJ1-4; D gene ambiguous. Germline CDR1 reads MNHEY; CDR2 reads SVGAGI. CDR3 size: 15 residues. V lost 6 bases and J 0 bases, leaving 11 bases between the germline ends. The DNA for the CDR3 is TGTGCCAGCAGGCGACGGGCCACAACTAATGAAAAACTGTTTTTT. This gives the protein CASRRRATTNEKLFF.

On this clonotype itself: The CDR3 end shows no conserved phenylalanine or tryptophan, and so a read error is likely. The V call is TRBV2, the J call TRBJ2-7, with 13 bases lining up with TRBD2. The CDR3 consists of 17 residues. Germline CDR1 is SNHLY and CDR2 is FYNNEI. Unmatched junction bases numbered 11, after V lost 4 bases and J lost 5 bases. The CDR3 here is CASSASRGLAGKNEQYL. CDR3 nucleotides: TGTGCCAGCAGTGCCTCGAGGGGACTAGCGGGGAAGAACGAGCAGTACCTC.

The chain uses TRBV20-1 and TRBJ2-3, with 8 positions matching TRBD1. With V trimmed by 4 bases and J by 4 bases, 7 bases remained unmatched. The CDR3 contains 14 residues. In germline, CDR1 is DFQATT, CDR2 SNEGSKA (reference sequence). The DNA of the CDR3 is TGCAGTGCTAAGATCAGGGGGCGAGCAGATACGCAGTATTTT. Protein sequence: CSAKIRGRADTQYF.

The J gene is TRBJ2-3, the V gene TRBV4-3; no firm D call. Germline CDR1 and CDR2: LGHNA and YSLEER. V was shortened by 2 bases and J by 0 bases, with 6 bases between the two germline ends. This CDR3 region has 14 residues. CDR3 sequence: CASSQTPSTDTQYF. The CDR3, as DNA: TGCGCCAGCAGCCAAACACCTAGCACAGATACGCAGTATTTT.

This clonotype was seen only a few times. The chain recombines TRBV27 with TRBJ2-3; no definite D call. The CDR3 has 13 amino acids. Per the germline V gene, CDR1 is MNHEY and CDR2 is SMNVEV (reference sequence). Trimming took 3 bases from V and 1 from J, leaving 5 bases between them. CDR3 loop: CASSFQGTDTQYF. The CDR3 bases are TGTGCCAGCAGTTTCCAGGGCACAGATACGCAGTATTTT.

The chain links TRBV2 to TRBJ1-1; D unresolved. Germline-derived CDR1 and CDR2 are SNHLY and FYNNEI. V lost 8 bases to trimming and J lost 0 bases, with 10 bases between them. The CDR3 runs 13 residues. CDR3: CASSGYLNTEAFF. DNA for the CDR3: TGTGCCAGCTCGGGCTACTTGAACACTGAAGCTTTCTTT. Full variable domain (missing parts from reference TRBV2 and TRBJ1-1): EPEVTQTPSHQVTQMGQEVILRCVPISNHLYFYWYRQILGQKVEFLVSFYNNEISEKSEIFDDQFSVERPDGSNFTLKIRSTKLEDSAMYFCASSGYLNTEAFFGQGTRLTVV.

The chain carries TRBV7-9 and TRBJ2-2; D unclear. There are 15 residues in the CDR3. V was trimmed by 3 bases and J by 1 base, leaving 9 bases between them. Germline assignment: CDR1 SEHNR and CDR2 FQNEAQ (reference sequence). CDR3 DNA sequence: TGTGCCAGCAGCTTTGTGGCAGTGAACACCGGGGAGCTGTTTTTT. This encodes CASSFVAVNTGELFF.

This chain joins TRBV9 and TRBJ2-7; maybe TRBD1 (6 bases). Germline V CDR1 and CDR2: SGDLS, YYNGEE. Trimming cost V 0 bases and J 6 bases, with 19 bases left between them. The CDR3 is 16 residues long. In DNA form, the CDR3 reads TGTGCCAGCAGCGTAGGGGTGGGGGCTTCCCCCCGCGAGCAGTACTTC. Amino acid sequence: CASSVGVGASPREQYF.

V and J are TRBV28 and TRBJ1-4, with a possible D match to TRBD1 (5 bases). CDR3 length equals 14 residues. The V and J ends lost 6 bases and 7 bases respectively, with 15 bases between them. Germline V gene lookup returns CDR1 MDHEN and CDR2 SYDVKM. The CDR3 DNA is TGTGCCAGCAGGAGAGAGGGGACGGGTGAAAAACTGTTTTTT. Amino acids: CASRREGTGEKLFF.

The V and J genes are TRBV7-9 and TRBJ1-4; no reliable D call. Trimming took 4 bases from V and 7 from J, leaving 13 bases between them. The CDR3 is made up of 14 amino acids. Germline V gene sequence: CDR1 SEHNR, CDR2 FQNEAQ (reference sequence). The CDR3, as DNA: TGTGCCAGCAGCTCTAAGTCCGGCAGTGAAAAACTGTTTTTT. Translating it yields CASSSKSGSEKLFF.

The rearrangement joins TRBV20-1 to TRBJ1-1; unclear D gene. The ends were cut back, 1 base at V and 10 bases at J, with 10 bases in the middle. Germline V gene lookup returns CDR1 DFQATT and CDR2 SNEGSKA (reference sequence). The CDR3 is made up of 11 amino acids. The CDR3 DNA sequence: TGCAGTGCTAGAGGGGGATTCGGAGCTTTCTTT. Its translation is CSARGGFGAFF.

The sample holds a few counts of this clonotype. V is TRBV7-9 and J is TRBJ1-2; D remains unclear. In germline, CDR1 is SEHNR, CDR2 FQNEAQ (reference sequence). The CDR3 totals 13 residues. V was trimmed by 5 bases and J by 5 bases, leaving 12 bases between them. The CDR3 protein is CASSVGQLYGYTF. The CDR3 DNA reads TGTGCCAGCAGCGTAGGCCAGTTGTATGGCTACACCTTC.

The chain recombines TRBV2 with TRBJ2-2, with 10 bases that match TRBD2. The CDR3 is made up of 16 amino acids. Trimming cost V 2 bases and J 7 bases; bases outside gene matches: 7. Per germline, CDR1 SNHLY and CDR2 FYNNEI. CDR3 nucleotide sequence: TGTGCCAGCAGTGAAAGGCTAGCGGGGGCCGGCGGGGAGCTGTTTTTT. It encodes CASSERLAGAGGELFF.

This chain's CDR3 is CASSQGDWQQYF. The DNA for the CDR3 is TGTGCCAGCAGCCAGGGTGATTGGCAGCAGTACTTC. V usage is TRBV3-1 and J usage is TRBJ2-7; the D is unclear. V lost 3 bases and J lost 8, with 11 bases in between. Germline CDR1 is LGHDT and CDR2 is YNNKEL (reference sequence). This CDR3 region has 12 residues.

The J gene is TRBJ1-1, the V gene TRBV28; D might be TRBD1 (5 bases). Germline V gene sequence: CDR1 MDHEN, CDR2 SYDVKM. The CDR3 loop spans 14 amino acids. V lost 2 bases to trimming and J lost 3 bases, with 10 bases between them. CDR3 residues: CASSLGRADTEAFF. For the CDR3, the DNA is TGTGCCAGCAGTTTAGGCAGGGCCGACACTGAAGCTTTCTTT.